This T cell receptor (beta chain) was retrieved from a study of shared clonotypes between healthy human individuals (dated by TCRdb to 2020 to 2021). About the investigation overall: The cohort comprised two women and three men aged 18 to 49 years. For each donor, CD4 naive and CD4 memory were each given three plates, CD8 naive was given two plates, and CD8 memory was given one plate. To estimate repertoire size and how much clonotypes are shared between individuals, the study performed deep sequencing of blood TCR repertoires from a handful of healthy adults. Different laboratories and diverse techniques were used to prepare libraries and sequence TCR repertoires, to increase sequencing depth and limit assay-specific biases. Between about 0.94 and 8.9 billion PBMCs per donor were obtained by leukapheresis. Points the paper makes about the study in general: Only blood was sampled, and tissue TCR repertoires likely differ from those in blood. Pairwise subsampling indicated that sequencing depth was expected to affect the degree of clonotype sharing among donors. Naive subsets generally had larger estimated clonotype richness than memory subsets did. The small number of donors limited the genetic and exposure-history diversity represented. About 5% of naive CD4, 3% to 4% of naive CD8, approximately 2.2% of memory CD4, and about 0.4% of memory CD8 clonotypes were shared across four donors. Incomplete sequencing was indicated by rarefaction of sorted-subset datasets, despite the large sequencing depth. Clonotypes shared by all four sorted-subset donors showed higher generation probabilities than non-shared clonotypes.

As for this clone: Its antigen is not yet known. No clone much larger than this one lies a single base away; base qualities are absent.

The donors were healthy, HIV-negative adults who had no recently reported acute infections or vaccinations. Every donor was a Caucasian adult living in Nashville, Tennessee, USA. CD4+ T cells were enriched by magnetic negative selection, after which naive cells were positively selected on CD45RA and the negative fraction was taken as the memory subset. After blood collection by leukapheresis, PBMCs were isolated using Ficoll-Histopaque density gradient centrifugation and then cryopreserved in the vapor phase of liquid nitrogen. Analytical flow cytometry was used to check the purity and quantity of each magnetically sorted T cell population. Genomic DNA was isolated from each sorted fraction and quantified by UV absorbance on a Nanodrop 2000c. TCR CDR3 regions were amplified from genomic DNA by multiplex PCR using the deep immunoSEQ assay. For each cell subset, the extracted genomic DNA was distributed evenly across all wells of several immunoSEQ 96-well plates, and each plate served as one replicate. For sorted subsets, each replicate PCR was loaded with 150 to 250 ng genomic DNA, equivalent to about 33,000 T cell genomes. Purified libraries were quantified with a Qubit 3.0 fluorometer, sized on a Bioanalyzer 2100, and re-quantified with the KAPA Library Quantification kit. Every immunoSEQ 96-well plate was sequenced on a dedicated single-read 150-cycle Illumina NextSeq 550 flow cell. On the authors' methods: Because the immunoSEQ output held only junctional sequences and lacked quality scores, the filtering could not match the filtering applied to full-length reads. Sequences were annotated with PyIR, a Python wrapper for IgBLAST v1.9, and V/J genes and CDR3 were assigned using IMGT germline references. Reads were filtered out if the reads had weak V/J assignments (E-value above 1e-6), no CDR3, stop codons, out-of-frame junctions, or ambiguous translated residues. V3J clonotypes were defined by identical inferred V gene, J gene, and CDR3 amino acid sequence. Percentage overlap between repertoires was calculated by dividing the number of shared unique clonotypes by the size of the smaller repertoire. Richness of each repertoire was evaluated using RTK rarefaction, the Chao1 estimator, and Recon v2.1 estimates of unobserved clonotypes. Generation probabilities for all TCRbeta clonotypes obtained by the gDNA method from four donors were computed using OLGA. In TCRdb, the immuneACCESS table is reduced to in-frame sequences with V and J assigned. These tables do not hold every clone; where another copy was compared, an unresolved V gene accounts for under half, and the others remain unexplained. That table is the source of V, J and clone size, and D and trimming were worked out from the DNA. A total of 2 million to 2.5 million clones appear in this sample, 90% to 95% of them only once. Together, the top ten hold about 0.37% of the sample.

The clonotype comes from a man between 18 and 35 years old in good health. Some clones in this sample may be carry-over from other donors' samples. Source material: naive CD4+ T cells from PBMCs. The sample's cell subset or site label is to be understood as: CD45RA+ positively selected.

CDR3 loop: CAISDTLSGANVLTF. The DNA sequence is given as TGTGCCATCAGTGACACGTTATCTGGGGCCAACGTCCTGACTTTC. The chain joins TRBV10-3 to TRBJ2-6; confidence is insufficient to name the D gene. The CDR3 has 15 amino acids, counting the end cysteine and phenylalanine. Only CDR3 DNA is held: 45 bases, read in frame from base 1. Reading the germline V gene gives CDR1 ENHRY and CDR2 SYGVKD. V loses 3 bases, J loses 1 base, and the germline ends lie 7 bases apart.